This section outlines one TCR beta chain sequence together with its context. Its antigen remains unidentified. Trimming stripped 1 base from V and 6 bases from J, with 8 bases between. CDR3 size: 13 residues. Germline lookup yields CDR1 SGHNT and CDR2 YYREEE (reference sequence). This sample was taken from a study of vaccination effects on CD4 cells after COVID-19. Study-wide points: Only 1 of 255 vaccine-induced clones from healthy vaccinees cross-reacted with common cold coronaviruses.

ViraFEST assay sequencing came after antigen-specific CD4+ T cells were expanded with viral peptide pools. Following 10 days of culture, CD4+ T cells were isolated. Participants each got two BNT162b2 or mRNA-1273 vaccine doses. All vaccine recipients tested negative for nucleocapsid antibodies and had never contracted SARS-CoV-2 infection. Some clones are missing from TCRdb's copy, which holds only in-frame ones; the method was immunoSEQ multiplex PCR. This sample carries under 85,000 clones, over 70% of them seen once, and the ten largest clones take 0.85% to 1.3%. The sample was CD4+ T cells from PBMCs cultured with HCoV-OC43 spike peptides, taken after COVID-19 vaccination. Subset reported: HCoV-OC43 spike overlapping peptide pool stimulation. The TCR originated in a human donor who received a COVID-19 vaccine. The chain links TRBV5-4 to TRBJ2-1; D perhaps matches TRBD1 (5 bases). The CDR3 sequence is CASSLWGGNEQFF. The CDR3 nucleotides read TGTGCCAGCAGCTTGTGGGGCGGCAATGAGCAGTTCTTC.